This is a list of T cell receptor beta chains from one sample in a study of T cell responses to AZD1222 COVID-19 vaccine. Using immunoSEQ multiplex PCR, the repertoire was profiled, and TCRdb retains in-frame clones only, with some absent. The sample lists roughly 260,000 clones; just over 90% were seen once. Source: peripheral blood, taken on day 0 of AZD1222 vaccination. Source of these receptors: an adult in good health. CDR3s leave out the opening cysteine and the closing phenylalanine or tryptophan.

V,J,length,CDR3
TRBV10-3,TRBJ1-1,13,AISESPTANTEAF
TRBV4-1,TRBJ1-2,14,ASSQSPSTWENGYT
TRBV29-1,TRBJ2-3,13,SASSGDSSTDTQY
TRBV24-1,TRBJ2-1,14,ATSDRTSGTYNEQF
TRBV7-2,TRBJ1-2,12,ASSFGGRSYGYT
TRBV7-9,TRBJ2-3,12,ASSLAGSTDTQY
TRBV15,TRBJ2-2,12,ATSRVEGTGELF
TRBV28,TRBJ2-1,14,ASSLHDRGLYNEQF
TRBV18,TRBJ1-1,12,ASSPGTLNTEAF
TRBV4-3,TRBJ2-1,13,ASSQGGISYNEQF
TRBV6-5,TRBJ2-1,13,ASRPSFVQYNEQF
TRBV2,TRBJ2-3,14,ASSATGLLGTDTQY
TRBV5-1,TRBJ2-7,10,ASSLVGDEQY
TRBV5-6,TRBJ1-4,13,ASSPAGGTNEKLF
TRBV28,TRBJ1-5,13,ASLQGGGGTQPQH
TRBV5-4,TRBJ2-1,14,ASSLEGAGTYNEQF
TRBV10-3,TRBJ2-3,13,AISAPGASADTQY
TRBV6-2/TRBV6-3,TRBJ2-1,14,ASSLGLAGSYNEQF
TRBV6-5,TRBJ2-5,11,ASSLGGAETQY
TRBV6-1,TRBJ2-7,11,ASSEAAVYEQY
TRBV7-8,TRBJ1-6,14,ASSLGGSYYNSPLH
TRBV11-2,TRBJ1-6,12,ASSFGVGNSPLH
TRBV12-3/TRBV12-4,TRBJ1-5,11,ASSPRDIGAQH
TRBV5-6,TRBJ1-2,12,ASSPGAGEGGYT
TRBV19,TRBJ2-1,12,ASSPGTSLNEQF
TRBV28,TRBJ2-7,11,ASRGDSSYEQY
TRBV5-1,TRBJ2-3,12,ASSSNSNTDTQY
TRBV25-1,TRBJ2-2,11,ASSYVDTGELF
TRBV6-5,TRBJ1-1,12,ASSRLTGNTEAF
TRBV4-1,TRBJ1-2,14,ASSHPIRGKGYGYT
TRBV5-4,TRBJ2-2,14,ASSLDAPTGTGELF
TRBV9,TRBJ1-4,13,ASSSGGGTNEKLF
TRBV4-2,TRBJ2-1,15,ASSQDRTGGSYNEQF